This T cell receptor beta chain was documented in a study of blood T cell repertoires in COVID-19. Overall study: The United States, Italy and Spain were the sources of the acute and convalescent COVID-19 samples. Nucleic acid was either cDNA or gDNA, and it came from T cells, B-cell-depleted T cells, or PBMCs.

The CDR3 spans 14 residues. In germline, CDR1 is MNHEY, CDR2 SVGAGI. The V end lost 5 bases, the J end lost 5 bases, and 13 bases lay between the germline ends. Seattle's enrolled individuals joined amid active infection and were then monitored longitudinally. Original data processing: Amplifying reference gene primers gave estimates of nucleated cell counts. The table came from immunoSEQ multiplex PCR; TCRdb's copy has only in-frame clones and leaves some out. V, J and clone size are those of that table, while D and trimming were read from the DNA. The top ten hold approximately 4.5% of the sample, which has about 38,000 clones, roughly 87% seen once.

The V and J genes are TRBV6-5 and TRBJ1-5, with unresolved D. Sequencing input: peripheral blood. The sequence came from a man aged 55 to 69 with COVID-19, enrolled during active disease. The CDR3 DNA reads TGTGCCAGCAGTCCTATAGAATTAGATCAGCCCCAGCATTTT. Encoded protein: CASSPIELDQPQHF.